The next 9 T cell receptor beta chains were all read from a single sample in a study of blood T cell repertoires in COVID-19. Clones were sequenced by immunoSEQ multiplex PCR, and TCRdb holds only the in-frame ones, with some missing. The sample records 200,000 to 300,000 clones, approximately 86% being singletons. Material for sequencing was peripheral blood. These receptor sequences come from a man younger than 45 with active or convalescent COVID-19.

The chain links TRBV6-5 to TRBJ1-5, with 7 nucleotides matching TRBD1. Trimming at V came to 6 bases and at J to 6 bases, leaving 11 bases not matched to a gene. The CDR3 has 15 residues. Germline CDR1 MNHEY, CDR2 SVGAGI. CDR3: CASSRGTGEAQPQHF. The CDR3 DNA sequence: TGTGCCAGCAGCAGGGGAACAGGGGAAGCTCAGCCCCAGCATTTT.

This clone is a singleton in its sample. The chain has TRBV4-2 and TRBJ2-3, with 12 nucleotides matching TRBD2. The CDR3 extends over 18 amino acids. The junction had 9 bases not matched to a gene; V was cut back by 0 bases and J by 5 bases. Germline V gives CDR1 LGHNA, CDR2 YNFKEQ. CDR3 loop: CASSQDLGLAGGRDTQYF. The CDR3 region has the DNA TGTGCCAGCAGCCAAGATTTGGGTCTAGCGGGGGGGCGAGATACGCAGTATTTT.

V is TRBV18 and J is TRBJ1-1, with D maybe TRBD1 (5 bases). This CDR3 spans 13 amino acids. Per germline, CDR1 KGHSH and CDR2 LQKENI. V lost 2 bases to trimming and J lost 6 bases, with 10 bases between them. CDR3 region: CASSPGREAEAFF. CDR3 sequence (DNA): TGTGCCAGCTCACCAGGCAGGGAGGCTGAAGCTTTCTTT.

The chain is built from TRBV5-6 and TRBJ2-5, with D perhaps TRBD2 (7 bases). The V end was cut by 4 bases, the J end by 5 bases, with 18 bases between. Germline assignment: CDR1 SGHDT and CDR2 YYEEEE. This CDR3 region has 15 residues. The CDR3 spells CASSPRGGMGETQYF. The DNA of the CDR3 is TGTGCCAGCAGCCCCCGCGGGGGCATGGGGGAGACCCAGTACTTC.

The V and J genes are TRBV10-1 and TRBJ2-1; the D gene is possibly TRBD2 (6 bases). The CDR3 has 15 residues. Between the trimmed V and J ends, which lost 3 bases and 10 bases, there was a span of 19 bases. CDR1 is WNHNN, CDR2 SYGVQD, per germline (reference sequence). The CDR3 is CASSDGRNPRDEQFF. The CDR3 coding sequence is TGCGCCAGCAGTGACGGTCGGAACCCGCGGGACGAGCAGTTCTTC.

The CDR3 DNA follows: TGTGCCAGCAGCTTCCCTAGCGGGACGAGCACAGATACGCAGTATTTT. It yields the protein CASSFPSGTSTDTQYF. This chain connects TRBV7-2 to TRBJ2-3, with 9 bases that match TRBD2. The CDR3 covers 16 residues. In germline, CDR1 is SGHTA, CDR2 FQGNSA. J was trimmed by 0 bases and V by 3 bases; bases with no gene match: 4. The full variable domain, rest sourced from reference TRBV7-2 and TRBJ2-3, is GAGVSQSPSNKVTEKGKDVELRCDPISGHTALYWYRQSLGQGLEFLIYFQGNSAPDKSGLPSDRFSAERTGGSVSTLTIQRTQQEDSAVYLCASSFPSGTSTDTQYFGPGTRLTVL.

The rearrangement links TRBV6-5 to TRBJ1-2, with no clear D. This CDR3 is 13 amino acids long. V was clipped by 8 bases and J by 7 bases, with 17 bases between them. The germline CDR1 and CDR2 sequences are MNHEY and SVGAGI. The CDR3 bases are TGTGCCAGCGACGGAGGAACACTGGGTGGCTACACCTTC. Protein sequence: CASDGGTLGGYTF.

V and J are TRBV12-3 or TRBV12-4 and TRBJ2-7, with D maybe TRBD1 (6 bases). CDR3 length: 13 residues. V gave up 1 base and J gave up 7 bases, with 11 bases separating them. Written as DNA, the CDR3 is TGTGCCAGCAGTTTAGGACAGGCCCTGGAGCAGTACTTC. Translated, it gives CASSLGQALEQYF.

The chain recombines TRBV11-2 with TRBJ2-5; D remains unclear. V dropped 1 base and J dropped 1 base, with 16 bases sitting between them. CDR1 and CDR2 (germline): SGHAT, FQNNGV. The CDR3 is made up of 17 amino acids. The DNA for the CDR3 is TGTGCCAGCAGCTTAGGTTCGTTGGGCATTTCCCAAGAGACCCAGTACTTC. It codes for CASSLGSLGISQETQYF.